The next 11 T cell receptor beta chains were all read from a single sample in a study of shared clonotypes between healthy human individuals. TCRdb's copy holds only in-frame clones and misses some; the assay was immunoSEQ multiplex PCR. Among 2,500,000 or so clones listed, just over 90% were seen once. What was sequenced was naive CD4+ T cells sorted from blood. Subset here: CD45RA+ positively selected. The receptors were sampled from a young man in good health.

This clone occurred once. The chain carries TRBV13 and TRBJ2-3, with D unclear. The germline V gene encodes CDR1 PRHDT and CDR2 FYEKMQ (reference sequence). With 2 bases removed from V and 1 base from J, the gap between germline ends came to 7 bases. This CDR3 spans 14 amino acids. The CDR3 is CASSLYRGTDTQYF. The CDR3, as DNA: TGTGCCAGCAGCTTATATAGGGGCACAGATACGCAGTATTTT.

The V gene is TRBV30, the J gene TRBJ1-6; D call uncertain. V was pared by 4 bases and J by 4 bases, with 5 bases between. CDR1 GTSNPN and CDR2 SVGIG come from the germline V gene (reference sequence). The CDR3 is made up of 12 amino acids. The CDR3 reads CAWKKYNSPLHF. In DNA form, the CDR3 reads TGTGCCTGGAAGAAATATAATTCACCCCTCCACTTT. Supplemented by reference TRBV30 and TRBJ1-6, the full variable domain reads SQTIHQWPATLVQPVGSPLSLECTVEGTSNPNLYWYRQAAGRGLQLLFYSVGIGQISSEVPQNLSASRPQDRQFILSSKKLLLSDSGFYLCAWKKYNSPLHFGNGTRLTVT.

The chain recombines TRBV6-6 with TRBJ2-7; maybe TRBD1 (6 bases). The CDR3 has 14 amino acids. Germline CDR1 MNHNY, CDR2 SVGAGI (reference sequence). V dropped 11 bases and J dropped 1 base, with 18 bases sitting between them. CDR3 in amino acids: CAHASGQTSYEQYF. As DNA, the CDR3 is TGTGCCCACGCATCAGGACAGACTTCCTACGAGCAGTACTTC.

The V gene is TRBV28, the J gene TRBJ2-7, with D perhaps matching TRBD1 or TRBD2 (5 bases each). The CDR3 covers 15 residues. Looked up from germline, CDR1 is MDHEN and CDR2 is SYDVKM. Trimming stripped 3 bases from V and 5 bases from J, with 17 bases between. CDR3 nucleotides: TGTGCCAGCAGTTTGACTCAGGGACGTAAGGACGAGCAGTACTTC. As protein: CASSLTQGRKDEQYF.

This chain connects TRBV14 to TRBJ1-2; D ambiguous. CDR1 and CDR2 (germline): SGHDN, FVKESK. V was trimmed by 2 bases and J by 1 base, leaving 11 bases between them. CDR3 length: 15 residues. The CDR3 bases are TGTGCCAGCAGCCAACCCGGAAGCTATAACTATGGCTACACCTTC. Translating it yields CASSQPGSYNYGYTF.

V is TRBV19 and J is TRBJ2-7; the match to TRBD1 covers 9 bases. J was trimmed by 0 bases and V by 4 bases; bases with no gene match: 7. Germline values: CDR1 LNHDA, CDR2 SQIVND (reference sequence). The CDR3 totals 16 residues. The CDR3 is CASSRTGGYSSYEQYF. In nucleotides, the CDR3 is TGTGCCAGTAGTAGAACAGGGGGCTACTCCTCCTACGAGCAGTACTTC.

This clone was recorded once. V usage is TRBV18 and J usage is TRBJ2-5; D is possibly TRBD1 (6 bases). The CDR3 contains 14 residues. The germline CDR1 and CDR2 sequences are KGHSH and LQKENI. V gave up 8 bases and J gave up 4 bases, with 17 bases separating them. CDR3 in DNA: TGTGCCAGCACCGGGGACACCCGGGCAGAGACCCAGTACTTC. Translated, it gives CASTGDTRAETQYF. Full variable domain (missing parts from reference TRBV18 and TRBJ2-5): NAGVMQNPRHLVRRRGQEARLRCSPMKGHSHVYWYRQLPEEGLKFMVYLQKENIIDESGMPKERFSAEFPKEGPSILRIQQVVRGDSAAYFCASTGDTRAETQYFGPGTRLLVL.

As to this clone: Other nucleotide sequences in the sample specify the same CDR3. The chain combines TRBV5-1 with TRBJ2-6, with TRBD2 as a possible D gene (5 bases). Looked up from germline, CDR1 is SGHRS and CDR2 is YFSETQ. V was shortened by 4 bases and J by 4 bases, with 9 bases between the two germline ends. The CDR3 contains 14 residues. The CDR3 spells CASSLSGGANVLTF. The CDR3 DNA reads as TGCGCCAGCAGCCTCTCGGGAGGGGCCAACGTCCTGACTTTC. The full variable domain, rest sourced from reference TRBV5-1 and TRBJ2-6, is KAGVTQTPRYLIKTRGQQVTLSCSPISGHRSVSWYQQTPGQGLQFLFEYFSETQRNKGNFPGRFSGRQFSNSRSEMNVSTLELGDSALYLCASSLSGGANVLTFGAGSRLTVL.

This chain links TRBV5-1 with TRBJ2-2, with 7 bases fitting TRBD2. Per germline, CDR1 SGHRS and CDR2 YFSETQ. The V gene end was trimmed by 4 bases and the J gene end by 7 bases; junction bases not matched to a gene: 7. The CDR3 consists of 14 residues. CDR3 nucleotide sequence: TGCGCCAGCAGCGCCAGCGGGAAAGACGGGGAGCTGTTTTTT. Translation: CASSASGKDGELFF.

The chain is built from TRBV6-6 and TRBJ1-3, with 9 bases aligning to TRBD1. V was clipped by 7 bases and J by 3 bases; unmatched bases: 10. CDR3 length: 16 amino acids. Germline V gives CDR1 MNHNY, CDR2 SVGAGI (reference sequence). The CDR3 sequence is CASTRTGTGFGNTIYF. Written as DNA, the CDR3 is TGTGCCAGCACCCGAACCGGGACAGGGTTTGGAAACACCATATATTTT.

The chain employs TRBV19 and TRBJ1-4; 11 bases are a match to TRBD1. The CDR3 sequence is 17 residues long. The germline V gene has CDR1 LNHDA and CDR2 SQIVND (reference sequence). Unmatched junction bases numbered 7, after V lost 5 bases and J lost 2 bases. CDR3 DNA sequence: TGTGCCAGTAGTCTCCGGACAGGGGGCTTGACTAATGAAAAACTGTTTTTT. This codes for CASSLRTGGLTNEKLFF.